The following is a T cell receptor (beta chain) sequence with its context. Antigen unknown. This sample is part of a study of circulating and synovial CD4+ cells in juvenile arthritis. Overall study findings and caveats: Shared-clonotype fractions with synovium likely underestimate full repertoire overlap. CPL and bulk CD4 samples differed at least tenfold in T cell genomes.

Profiled with immunoSEQ multiplex PCR; TCRdb holds only in-frame clones, not every one. The data show 30,000 to 40,000 clones, 90% to 95% seen once. This CDR3 is built from 13 residues. After removal of 6 bases from V and 11 bases from J, the junction contained 9 bases not matched to a gene. Germline CDR1 MNHEY, CDR2 SVGAGI. Patients with active juvenile idiopathic arthritis donated these samples. The chain joins TRBV6-5 to TRBJ1-5; 8 bases agree with TRBD1. The TCR comes from a human donor with juvenile idiopathic arthritis. The source material was CD4+ T cells from blood. Written as DNA, the CDR3 is TGTGCCAGCAGCCCCACAGGGGGTCCGGCCCAGCATTTT. Translation gives CASSPTGGPAQHF.